The entry below describes one T cell receptor (beta chain). The sample comes from a study of blood T cell repertoires in COVID-19. Sequencing used immunoSEQ multiplex PCR; TCRdb keeps in-frame clones, though not all of them. The repertoire has some 120,000 clones, just over 90% of them found once; the top ten carry less than 2%. V shed 3 bases, J shed 6 bases, and the junction held 11 bases outside the gene matches. From germline, CDR1 is LNHDA and CDR2 SQIVND (reference sequence). The CDR3 runs 15 residues. The chain combines TRBV19 with TRBJ2-7; 7 nucleotides agree with TRBD2. Sequences were obtained from peripheral blood. The origin of this receptor is a human donor with active COVID-19. The donor label of this sample is uncertain. For the CDR3, the DNA is TGTGCCAGTAGTATTCTTGCTACGGGAGGCAGCGAGCAGTACTTC. This translates into CASSILATGGSEQYF.